This note documents a single TCR beta chain sequence. In this sample, this clonotype turned up a few times. Its antigen remains unidentified. Base qualities are not provided; no much larger clone lies one nucleotide away. TCR beta rearrangements were amplified from genomic DNA extracted from peripheral blood rather than from sorted cells or RNA. This sample is part of a study of T cell repertoires in aging, cancer and after chemotherapy (dated by TCRdb to between 2018 and 2021). For context, the study as a whole: Donors spanned six age groups from 30 or younger to 70 or older, with at least three individuals per group. The full dataset contained 7 million to 9.5 million TCR reads. Peripheral blood TCR beta repertoires from healthy donors and cancer patients were profiled to examine immunoaging and T cell reconstitution after chemotherapy. Alongside around 98 healthy donors serving as a reference group, the cohort included over 200 cancer patients, of whom about 93 had hematological cancers and about 130 had solid cancers. Control TCR repertoires from healthy donors were recorded across several months to years, and re-sampling revealed clear clonal overlap.

Rearranged TRB sequences spanning V, D and J segments were amplified by multiplex touch-down PCR using a mixed TRB-A/B primer pool. Two consecutive PCR reactions with Phusion HS II polymerase added Illumina adapters and sample indices to the amplicons. Amplicons were gel-purified with the NucleoSpin Gel and PCR Clean-up kit, then checked with Qubit and an Agilent 2100 Bioanalyzer. Sequencing of the libraries was done on an Illumina MiSeq with paired-end, single-indexed 600-cycle runs. The published analysis was carried out like this. Processing of the TRB sequences was carried out with MiXCR versions 2.12 and 3.0.5. A clone was defined as each unique CDR3 nucleotide sequence, and only productive sequences supported by at least two reads were kept. The repertoire metrics were Shannon diversity, evenness, clonality (defined as one minus evenness), and alpha-parameterized diversity profiles covering alpha 0 to 5. The IGoR algorithm was used to compute generation probabilities of clones in paired pre- and post-chemotherapy samples. TCRdb reprocessing: public reads trimmed at Q25 with fastp, clones called with MiXCR, in-frame beta chains kept. Rows are combined by CDR3 protein, so each entry shows the most common genes and DNA. The V and J calls and clone size are TCRdb's, not the authors'. Present in this sample are some 8,000 distinct CDR3 sequences, less than 35% of which were seen just once. Of the sample, 9.5% to 12% falls within the top ten clones.

CDR1 SGHKS and CDR2 YYEKEE are derived from the germline V gene (reference sequence). From V the trimming removes 3 bases and from J it removes 3 bases, while the gene matches leave 7 bases of the junction unaccounted for. Inclusive of the bounding cysteine and phenylalanine, the CDR3 is 16 residues long. CDR3 DNA only is kept here, 48 bases in frame from base 1. General study outcomes and caveats: Compared with age-matched healthy donors, untreated patients with hematological or solid cancers had significantly lower TCR diversity and higher clonality in blood. In healthy donors, the decline in TCR diversity with age was mainly explained by loss of richness, whereas in cancer patients loss of evenness was also found to contribute. According to the authors, the repertoire data do not permit conclusions about immunological memory after chemotherapy. An increase in median generation probability over the chemotherapy interval was observed in both cancer cohorts, suggesting that the repertoire was reconstituted through rebound thymic output.

The sequencing sample was made of blood. This receptor was obtained from a human donor in good health. The V and J genes are TRBV5-5 and TRBJ2-2; the central 8 bases match TRBD1. The CDR3 here reads CASSSGTGLYTGELFF. The sequenced DNA is TGTGCCAGCAGCTCCGGGACAGGTTTATACACCGGGGAGCTGTTTTTT.